The 26 T cell receptor beta chains presented below share a single source sample, sequenced in a study of T cells after yellow fever vaccination. TCRdb analysed the 5' RACE reads with MiXCR anew, one entry per CDR3 protein. The sample comprises tens of thousands of distinct CDR3 sequences, 4.5% of which are singletons, and 35% to 40% rests with the top ten. The source material was PBMCs, either bulk or a sorted T-cell subset (CD4+, CD8+, memory, or dextramer-sorted; not recorded which), sampled on the day of the yellow fever booster vaccination. These receptors all come from a man aged 18 to 30 who received the YFV17D yellow fever vaccine.

This clonotype was seen many times. The genes are TRBV7-9 and TRBJ2-7; weak D call: TRBD2 (6 bases). CDR1 is SEHNR and CDR2 is FQNEAQ in the germline V gene (reference sequence). V was cut by 5 bases and J by 5 bases, with 16 bases left in between. There are 14 residues in the CDR3. CDR3 in amino acids: CASSPGLRGHEQYV. DNA of the CDR3: TGTGCCAGCAGCCCGGGACTCCGCGGCCACGAGCAGTACGTC.

The chain links TRBV18 to TRBJ1-1; D is ambiguous. The V and J ends lost 6 bases and 1 base respectively, with 9 bases between them. The CDR3 is made up of 13 amino acids. Per the germline V gene, CDR1 is KGHSH and CDR2 is LQKENI. The DNA for the CDR3 is TGTGCCAGCTCTGAGAGTTCGAACACTGAAGCTTTCTTT. This codes for CASSESSNTEAFF.

Ten or more counts support this clonotype. This rearrangement joins TRBV20-1 to TRBJ2-5; D call uncertain. This CDR3 contains 17 residues. Trimming left V 1 base short and J 4 bases short, with 22 bases between. Germline V lookup: CDR1 DFQATT, CDR2 SNEGSKA (reference sequence). The CDR3 is CSARVKSRALVSETQYF. In nucleotides, the CDR3 is TGCAGTGCTAGAGTCAAAAGTCGGGCATTAGTCTCAGAGACCCAGTACTTC.

This clonotype has a count of ten or more. The chain combines TRBV29-1 with TRBJ2-3, with D possibly matching TRBD2 (6 bases). From germline, CDR1 is SQVTM and CDR2 ANQGSEA. Trimming took 7 bases from V and 8 from J, leaving 16 bases between them. This CDR3 comprises 12 residues. In DNA, the CDR3 is TGCAGCGCTAGGACTCAAGCGGGTACGCAGTATTTT. Translation gives CSARTQAGTQYF.

The chain combines TRBV7-3 with TRBJ2-7; the match to TRBD2 covers 13 bases. The germline CDR1 and CDR2 sequences are SGHTA and FQGTGA. J lost 6 bases, V lost 8 bases, and 19 bases had no gene match. CDR3 length: 18 residues. CDR3 residues: CASLLVAGTSGVVCEQYF. The DNA of the CDR3 is TGTGCCAGCCTCCTAGTGGCCGGGACTAGCGGGGTGGTCTGCGAGCAGTACTTC.

This clonotype was observed at least ten times. The rearrangement joins TRBV20-1 to TRBJ2-7; no clear D. The germline V gene has CDR1 DFQATT and CDR2 SNEGSKA (reference sequence). This CDR3 has 14 amino acids. V lost 6 bases to trimming and J lost 4 bases, with 19 bases between them. The CDR3: CSAGSPVSRYEQYF. As DNA, the CDR3 is TGCAGTGCGGGGTCCCCTGTAAGTAGGTACGAGCAGTACTTC.

This clonotype has a count of ten or more. The CDR3 loop is CASSQNEGGGSPLHF. DNA of the CDR3: TGTGCCAGCAGCCAAAACGAAGGAGGAGGCTCACCCCTCCACTTT. The chain combines TRBV3-1 with TRBJ1-6; no firm D call. Germline lookup yields CDR1 LGHDT and CDR2 YNNKEL (reference sequence). The CDR3 is made up of 15 amino acids. Trimming cost V 2 bases and J 10 bases, with 15 bases left between them.

This clonotype was detected many times. The rearrangement links TRBV11-2 to TRBJ1-1; D unresolved. V was clipped by 5 bases and J by 1 base, with 17 bases between them. CDR3 size: 16 residues. Germline-derived CDR1 and CDR2 are SGHAT and FQNNGV. The CDR3 DNA reads as TGTGCCAGCAGCCCCCGAGTTTCGCGAGAGAACACTGAAGCTTTCTTT. The encoded protein is CASSPRVSRENTEAFF.

This clonotype turned up a few times. This chain joins TRBV18 and TRBJ2-7; the match to TRBD1 covers 7 bases. V shed 6 bases and J 0 bases; nucleotides not matched to a gene: 5. Germline V gene data show CDR1 as KGHSH and CDR2 as LQKENI. The CDR3 runs 14 residues. The chain's CDR3 is CASSMGQYSYEQYV. As DNA, the CDR3 is TGTGCCAGCTCGATGGGACAGTACTCCTACGAGCAGTACGTC.

A few counts support this clonotype. The chain links TRBV15 to TRBJ1-1; TRBD1 might be the D (5 bases). Trimming left V 10 bases short and J 4 bases short, with 19 bases between. This CDR3 spans 14 amino acids. CDR1 is LNHNV, CDR2 YYDKDF, per germline (reference sequence). CDR3 sequence (DNA): TGTGCCAGCGGGGAGGGGCGCTTTCTCACTGAAGCTTTCTTT. Translated, it gives CASGEGRFLTEAFF.

This clonotype was detected ten times or more. This chain joins TRBV20-1 and TRBJ2-1; D uncertain. CDR1 and CDR2 from the germline V gene are DFQATT and SNEGSKA (reference sequence). The CDR3 loop spans 14 amino acids. With 4 bases removed from V and 6 bases from J, the gap between germline ends came to 16 bases. The CDR3, as DNA: TGCAGTGCTACTCTGGAGAACAGACCCAATGAGCAGTTCTTC. Protein: CSATLENRPNEQFF.

The V and J genes are TRBV4-3 and TRBJ2-3; TRBD2 matches at 8 bases. V was clipped by 4 bases and J by 6 bases; unmatched bases: 12. CDR3 size: 16 residues. Per the germline V gene, CDR1 is LGHNA and CDR2 is YSLEER. CDR3 region: CASSPRRGGGSDTQYF. In nucleotides, the CDR3 is TGCGCCAGCAGCCCCCGACGGGGGGGCGGGTCGGATACGCAGTATTTT.

This clonotype was detected many times. V is TRBV4-3 and J is TRBJ2-3; perhaps TRBD2 as D (5 bases). Trimming pared 3 bases from V and 2 bases from J, leaving 18 bases between. This CDR3 has 17 amino acids. Germline values: CDR1 LGHNA, CDR2 YSLEER. CDR3 loop: CASSQRGSVTFTDTQYF. The CDR3 nucleotides are TGCGCCAGCAGCCAGCGCGGGTCAGTAACCTTCACAGATACGCAGTATTTT.

On this clonotype itself: A much larger clone is a single base away; this may be a read error. The CDR3 sequence: CASSPTEMNTEDFF. The CDR3 DNA sequence: TGTGCCAGCAGCCCGACAGAGATGAACACTGAAGATTTCTTT. The V and J genes are TRBV7-9 and TRBJ1-1; TRBD1 is a possible D gene (5 bases). The length of the CDR3 is 14 residues. CDR1 is SEHNR and CDR2 is FQNEAQ in the germline V gene (reference sequence).

Many counts were recorded for this clonotype. V usage is TRBV5-1 and J usage is TRBJ2-7; 10 bases agree with TRBD1. The CDR3 runs to 15 residues. Trimming took 7 bases from V and 3 from J; bases not matched to a gene: 10. Germline V gene sequence: CDR1 SGHRS, CDR2 YFSETQ. The CDR3 region has the DNA TGCGCCAGCTCTCCGACAGGGGGCCACGACTACGAGCAGTACTTC. Encoded protein: CASSPTGGHDYEQYF.

The table lists this clonotype with many counts. V and J are TRBV6-5 and TRBJ1-6; D perhaps matches TRBD1 (5 bases). The V gene's germline CDR1 is MNHEY and CDR2 SVGAGI. This CDR3 region has 14 residues. The V end lost 2 bases, the J end lost 8 bases, and 10 bases lay between the germline ends. CDR3: CASSYRDGHSPLHF. The CDR3 DNA follows: TGTGCCAGCAGTTACAGGGACGGACATTCACCCCTCCACTTT.

This clonotype appeared many times. This chain connects TRBV9 to TRBJ2-5; the match to TRBD2 covers 8 bases. This CDR3 is 15 amino acids long. Germline V gene data show CDR1 as SGDLS and CDR2 as YYNGEE. V trimming: 1 base; J trimming: 3 bases; junction bases outside the gene matches: 5. The CDR3 region is CASSVIAGPKETQYF. CDR3 nucleotide sequence: TGTGCCAGCAGCGTAATAGCGGGGCCGAAAGAGACCCAGTACTTC.

This clonotype occurred many times. The J gene is TRBJ2-7, the V gene TRBV25-1; D is tentatively TRBD1 or TRBD2 (5 bases each). Germline lookup yields CDR1 MGHDK and CDR2 SYGVNS. CDR3 length: 14 residues. Trimming removed 6 bases from V and 2 bases from J, with 14 bases in between. The CDR3 DNA reads TGTGCCAGCAGCCGGGACCGGGGAACCTACGAGCAGTACTTC. This gives the protein CASSRDRGTYEQYF.

There are many counts of this clonotype. J is TRBJ2-4 and V is TRBV6-1; D is uncertain. CDR3 length equals 11 residues. The V end was cut by 5 bases, the J end by 9 bases, with 8 bases between. Germline-derived CDR1 and CDR2 are MNHNS and SASEGT. The CDR3 protein is CASSFRSIQYF. The CDR3 region has the DNA TGTGCCAGCAGTTTCAGGAGCATTCAGTACTTC.

The CDR3 DNA reads as TGTGCCAGCAGCCAAGCGGAGGGACAGGGTGTCAGACAGCCCCAGCATTTT. Translated: CASSQAEGQGVRQPQHF. The chain joins TRBV4-2 to TRBJ1-5; 9 nucleotides agree with TRBD1. V trimming: 1 base; J trimming: 7 bases; junction bases outside the gene matches: 11. Germline V lookup: CDR1 LGHNA, CDR2 YNFKEQ. The CDR3 is 17 residues long.

Many counts were recorded for this clonotype. The CDR3 DNA sequence: TGCGCCAGCATGTTGGGGGATCTCGATGAGCAGTTCTTC. It encodes CASMLGDLDEQFF. The genes are TRBV5-1 and TRBJ2-1, with D perhaps assigned TRBD1 or TRBD2 (5 bases each). Trimming stripped 6 bases from V and 8 bases from J, with 15 bases between. Germline CDR1 is SGHRS and CDR2 is YFSETQ. CDR3 size: 13 residues.

This clonotype was counted many times. The chain recombines TRBV7-9 with TRBJ2-7; D remains ambiguous. Trimming took 5 bases from V and 5 from J, leaving 10 bases between them. The CDR3 consists of 12 residues. Looked up from germline, CDR1 is SEHNR and CDR2 is FQNEAQ (reference sequence). The CDR3 here is CASSPRPHEQYF. As DNA, the CDR3 is TGTGCCAGCAGCCCCCGTCCCCACGAGCAGTACTTC.

This chain uses TRBV7-2 with TRBJ1-2; 10 bases agree with TRBD1. Germline assignment: CDR1 SGHTA and CDR2 FQGNSA. The CDR3 extends over 16 amino acids. V gave up 5 bases and J gave up 8 bases; unmatched junction bases: 14. CDR3 region: CASSLASGQGLGGYTF. The CDR3 DNA follows: TGTGCCAGCAGCCTGGCTTCGGGACAGGGGCTCGGGGGCTACACCTTC.

This clonotype was seen more than once but under ten times. The rearrangement links TRBV5-4 to TRBJ1-1; D is perhaps TRBD1 (5 bases). V lost 4 bases, J lost 1 base, and 8 bases lay in between. CDR3 length equals 13 residues. Germline-derived CDR1 and CDR2 are SGHNT and YYREEE (reference sequence). CDR3 nucleotide sequence: TGTGCCAGCAGCCACGACAGGAACACTGAAGCTTTCTTT. As protein: CASSHDRNTEAFF.

This clonotype has at least ten counts. V usage is TRBV29-1 and J usage is TRBJ2-6, with D unresolved. Trimming left V 4 bases short and J 0 bases short, with 16 bases between. Germline assignment: CDR1 SQVTM and CDR2 ANQGSEA. The CDR3 length is 17 residues. The CDR3 is CSVALGMKVSGANVLTF. For the CDR3, the DNA is TGCAGCGTTGCTTTAGGAATGAAGGTCTCTGGGGCCAACGTCCTGACTTTC.

This clonotype has a count of ten or more. The chain has TRBV20-1 and TRBJ2-1; D is tentatively TRBD1 or TRBD2 (6 bases each). The CDR3 consists of 15 residues. Germline CDR1 and CDR2: DFQATT and SNEGSKA (reference sequence). The germline V and J ends were trimmed by 0 bases and 8 bases, with 17 bases remaining between them. Here the CDR3 reads CSARDYRGREYEQFF. CDR3 DNA: TGCAGTGCTAGAGATTACCGGGGGCGGGAATATGAGCAGTTCTTC.